This T cell receptor beta chain was recorded in a study of CD8 T cells in ankylosing spondylitis. Study-wide results and limits: The study identified a TCR beta motif of seven or eight highly homologous variants that appeared characteristic of ankylosing spondylitis blood.

This clonotype was counted ten times or more. Antigen unknown. V trimming: 5 bases; J trimming: 7 bases; junction bases outside the gene matches: 8. The CDR3 covers 15 residues. Quantitative 5'-RACE with molecular barcodes produced the TCR beta libraries. MiXCR, run by TCRdb on the 5' RACE reads, gives a single entry per CDR3 protein. The sample comprises some 140,000 distinct CDR3 sequences, approximately 7.3% of which are singletons, and approximately 13% rests with the top ten. The chain joins TRBV12-3 or TRBV12-4 to TRBJ1-6, with 7 bases identical to TRBD1. The origin of this receptor is a female donor with ankylosing spondylitis or in good health (not recorded which). What was sequenced was blood, either unsorted or a sorted T cell fraction (not recorded which). The CDR3 DNA reads TGTGCCAGCAGTCCCCCCAGGGGGATCAATTCACCCCTCCACTTT. This codes for CASSPPRGINSPLHF.